The 17 T cell receptor beta chains listed next were all sequenced from one sample in a study of T cells in Graves' hyperthyroidism and ophthalmopathy. TCR beta CDR3 regions were amplified from RNA transcripts. The TCR CDR3 was amplified in a first-round RT-PCR using the HTBI primer set. TCRdb ran MiXCR on the multiplex PCR reads and lists one entry per CDR3 protein. The profile shows a few hundred thousand distinct CDR3 sequences, about 15% of them singletons. Sequenced input: blood. The receptors were sampled from a woman younger than 45 with Graves' hyperthyroidism.

This clonotype was seen a handful of times. A much larger clonotype is one base distant, so this may be a read error. The chain has TRBV2 and TRBJ2-5; D ambiguous. Germline CDR1 reads SNHLY; CDR2 reads FYNNEI. Trimming stripped 4 bases from V and 5 bases from J, with 8 bases between. CDR3 length equals 12 residues. CDR3 region: CASSAPAETQYF. The CDR3 DNA reads as TGTGCCAGCAGTGCTCCTGCGGAGACCCAGTACTTC.

In this sample, this clonotype turned up many times. CDR3 residues: CSARDYGANGREGSYEQYF. CDR3 sequence (DNA): TGCAGTGCTAGAGATTACGGGGCTAACGGGCGGGAGGGTTCCTACGAGCAGTACTTC. The chain uses TRBV20-1 and TRBJ2-7; 9 bases match TRBD2. The germline V gene has CDR1 DFQATT and CDR2 SNEGSKA (reference sequence). This CDR3 region has 19 residues. Trimming at V came to 0 bases and at J to 1 base, leaving 16 bases not matched to a gene.

This clonotype was counted ten times or more. This chain joins TRBV7-2 and TRBJ2-7; tentatively, D is TRBD2 (6 bases). CDR3 length: 16 residues. V was pared by 2 bases and J by 1 base, with 15 bases between. Germline loops: CDR1 SGHTA, CDR2 FQGNSA. Here the CDR3 reads CASSLRTGEVSYEQYF. The CDR3 bases are TGTGCCAGCAGCTTACGTACGGGGGAGGTATCCTACGAGCAGTACTTC.

The table lists this clonotype with a few counts. V and J are TRBV5-1 and TRBJ1-4; D unclear. The germline V gene encodes CDR1 SGHRS and CDR2 YFSETQ. There are 15 residues in the CDR3. The V gene lost 0 bases and the J gene lost 8 bases, with 14 bases spanning the gap. The CDR3 loop is CASSLEGGSGEKLFF. The CDR3 DNA follows: TGCGCCAGCAGCTTGGAGGGAGGGTCGGGCGAAAAACTGTTTTTT.

This clonotype was counted between two and nine times. The rearrangement links TRBV6-1 to TRBJ1-4; 8 bases fit TRBD1. This CDR3 is 15 amino acids long. J gave up 7 bases and V 5 bases, and 9 bases lay outside the gene matches. Germline CDR1 reads MNHNS; CDR2 reads SASEGT. The CDR3 here is CASSYGDRGVEKLFF. The DNA for the CDR3 is TGTGCCAGCAGTTACGGCGACAGGGGCGTTGAAAAACTGTTTTTT.

The chain carries TRBV5-1 and TRBJ2-5; D may match TRBD1 or TRBD2 (5 bases each). The CDR3 is made up of 17 amino acids. Germline CDR1 is SGHRS and CDR2 is YFSETQ. V was pared by 3 bases and J by 4 bases, with 22 bases between. The CDR3 sequence is CASSWNPGRRLRETQYF. CDR3 DNA: TGCGCCAGCAGCTGGAATCCGGGACGGAGACTCCGAGAGACCCAGTACTTC.

The chain is built from TRBV5-4 and TRBJ2-5; the match to TRBD2 covers 10 bases. CDR1 and CDR2 from the germline V gene are SGHNT and YYREEE (reference sequence). With V trimmed by 3 bases and J by 4 bases, 6 bases remained unmatched. The CDR3 covers 15 residues. CDR3 coding DNA: TGTGCCAGCAGCTCAACTAGCGGGGTTGCAGAGACCCAGTACTTC. Protein product: CASSSTSGVAETQYF.

In this sample, this clonotype turned up a few times. The chain carries TRBV5-1 and TRBJ1-5, with unresolved D. CDR3 length: 15 amino acids. Germline assignment: CDR1 SGHRS and CDR2 YFSETQ. Trimming stripped 0 bases from V and 2 bases from J, with 9 bases between. The CDR3 coding sequence is TGCGCCAGCAGCTTGGATGGGGTGGGCAATCAGCCCCAGCATTTT. Amino acid sequence: CASSLDGVGNQPQHF.

This clonotype was detected a few times. This chain joins TRBV10-3 and TRBJ1-5; no clear D gene. V shed 5 bases and J shed 5 bases, with 13 bases lying between them. Germline values: CDR1 ENHRY, CDR2 SYGVKD. CDR3 length: 14 amino acids. CDR3 sequence reads: CAISTGEPDQPQHF. The CDR3, as DNA: TGTGCCATCAGTACCGGGGAACCCGATCAGCCCCAGCATTTT.

The table lists this clonotype with a few counts. This chain links TRBV12-5 with TRBJ2-1, with 12 bases matching TRBD2. Trimming at V came to 7 bases and at J to 9 bases, leaving 10 bases not matched to a gene. Germline V gives CDR1 LGHNT, CDR2 FRNRAP. The CDR3 is made up of 15 amino acids. CDR3 amino acids: CASAPGLAGSGEQFF. The CDR3 DNA follows: TGTGCTAGTGCCCCTGGACTAGCGGGATCGGGTGAGCAGTTCTTC.

This clonotype occurred many times. The chain is built from TRBV20-1 and TRBJ2-1; TRBD2 is a possible D gene (6 bases). Trimming removed 3 bases from V and 0 bases from J, with 15 bases in between. This CDR3 is 16 amino acids long. Germline V gene lookup returns CDR1 DFQATT and CDR2 SNEGSKA (reference sequence). The CDR3 loop is CSASGTFGSSYNEQFF. The CDR3 DNA reads as TGCAGTGCTAGCGGTACTTTCGGGAGCTCCTACAATGAGCAGTTCTTC.

This clonotype was seen at least ten times. The chain has TRBV11-2 and TRBJ1-1; D is undetermined. Germline-derived CDR1 and CDR2 are SGHAT and FQNNGV. Trimming took 6 bases from V and 1 from J, leaving 9 bases between them. The length of the CDR3 is 13 residues. CDR3 in amino acids: CASRRVWNTEAFF. The CDR3 DNA is TGTGCCAGCAGACGGGTCTGGAACACTGAAGCTTTCTTT.

V and J are TRBV6-1 and TRBJ2-7, with 7 bases aligning to TRBD1. The CDR3 is 13 amino acids. Germline values: CDR1 MNHNS, CDR2 SASEGT. The ends lost 7 bases at V and 9 bases at J; junction bases unmatched: 12. The CDR3 nucleotides are TGTGCCAGCACCCCCACGGGGACAGAGAGGCAGTACTTC. The encoded protein is CASTPTGTERQYF.

Many counts were recorded for this clonotype. The V gene is TRBV5-5, the J gene TRBJ2-5, with TRBD2 as a possible D gene (6 bases). Trimming removed 1 base at V and 1 base at J, with 14 bases between. The CDR3 has 16 residues. Germline CDR1 SGHKS, CDR2 YYEKEE (reference sequence). Here the CDR3 reads CASSLRWRGGQETQYF. The CDR3 nucleotides are TGTGCCAGCAGCTTGAGGTGGCGGGGTGGCCAAGAGACCCAGTACTTC.

This clonotype was observed a few times. The rearrangement links TRBV29-1 to TRBJ1-2; D not resolved. Germline-derived CDR1 and CDR2 are SQVTM and ANQGSEA. The length of the CDR3 is 11 residues. With 3 bases removed from V and 5 bases from J, the gap between germline ends came to 7 bases. The CDR3 DNA follows: TGCAGCGTTGACCTCGGGTATGGCTACACCTTC. The encoded protein is CSVDLGYGYTF.

This clonotype occurred many times. The V gene is TRBV20-1, the J gene TRBJ2-7, with no clear D. This CDR3 is built from 14 residues. V was cut by 0 bases and J by 3 bases, with 12 bases left in between. CDR1 DFQATT and CDR2 SNEGSKA come from the germline V gene (reference sequence). CDR3 loop: CSARDRPANYEQYF. The CDR3, as DNA: TGCAGTGCTAGAGATAGGCCAGCCAACTACGAGCAGTACTTC.

This clonotype was detected ten times or more. This chain's CDR3 is CSASSGGVDYGYTF. CDR3 bases: TGCAGTGCTAGTTCTGGGGGCGTGGACTATGGCTACACCTTC. This chain connects TRBV20-1 to TRBJ1-2; a weak D match, TRBD1 (6 bases). Germline CDR1 reads DFQATT; CDR2 reads SNEGSKA (reference sequence). V lost 3 bases and J lost 3, with 14 bases in between. This CDR3 is 14 amino acids long.